The clone carrying this T cell receptor (beta chain) has just one count. This entry comes from a study of T cells in localized non-small cell lung cancer. This CDR3 comprises 16 residues. V lost 4 bases and J lost 1, with 15 bases in between. CDR1 is SGHRS and CDR2 is YFSETQ in the germline V gene. Measured with immunoSEQ multiplex PCR; TCRdb has only the in-frame clones, and not every one. The sample includes around 35,000 clones, 93% seen only once; the top ten take around 8%. Source: peripheral blood, taken before any cancer treatment. V and J are TRBV5-1 and TRBJ2-1; maybe TRBD1 (6 bases). This clonotype originated in a female donor of 60 years or more with stage I lung adenocarcinoma. CDR3 loop: CASSPEVRGSYNEQFF. The CDR3 DNA sequence: TGCGCCAGCAGCCCAGAGGTCAGGGGATCCTACAATGAGCAGTTCTTC.